The 19 T cell receptor beta chains listed next were all sequenced from one sample in a study of Ad26.COV2.S vaccination and SARS-CoV-2 variants. The assay was immunoSEQ multiplex PCR, and TCRdb's table has in-frame clones only and misses some. Among over 90,000 clones listed, around three quarters were seen once. Sequencing used peripheral blood, obtained after recovery from COVID-19. Receptors were obtained from a human donor who had recovered from COVID-19.

The chain combines TRBV6-5 with TRBJ1-6, with 7 bases that match TRBD1. Germline assignment: CDR1 MNHEY and CDR2 SVGAGI. V was pared by 7 bases and J by 7 bases, with 7 bases of the junction left unmatched. This CDR3 is 14 amino acids long. The CDR3 here is CASTQTGFNSPLHF. DNA for the CDR3: TGTGCCAGCACCCAGACAGGGTTCAATTCACCCCTCCACTTT.

CDR3 sequence (DNA): TGTGCCAGCAGTGAACCTACCAAATACGAGCAGTACTTC. Protein product: CASSEPTKYEQYF. V gene TRBV6-1 combines with J gene TRBJ2-7, with D hard to call. CDR1 MNHNS and CDR2 SASEGT come from the germline V gene. The V end lost 2 bases, the J end lost 4 bases, and 9 bases lay between the germline ends. The CDR3 sequence is 13 residues long.

This sequence joins TRBV2 and TRBJ1-4; 8 bases fit TRBD1. Germline V CDR1 and CDR2: SNHLY, FYNNEI. This CDR3 has 18 residues. V shed 5 bases and J 0 bases; nucleotides not matched to a gene: 11. DNA of the CDR3: TGTGCCAGCAGTACCTGGGTGACAGGGGACGCAACTAATGAAAAACTGTTTTTT. Amino acids: CASSTWVTGDATNEKLFF. Based on the CDR3 plus reference TRBV2 and TRBJ1-4, the full variable domain is EPEVTQTPSHQVTQMGQEVILRCVPISNHLYFYWYRQILGQKVEFLVSFYNNEISEKSEIFDDQFSVERPDGSNFTLKIRSTKLEDSAMYFCASSTWVTGDATNEKLFFGSGTQLSVL.

This clone was detected once. The chain is built from TRBV10-1 and TRBJ2-3; D is ambiguous. V lost 5 bases and J 10 bases, leaving 13 bases between the germline ends. The CDR3 extends over 12 amino acids. CDR1 is WNHNN, CDR2 SYGVQD, per germline (reference sequence). CDR3 nucleotide sequence: TGCGCCAGCAGTCCTGATGAAGAATCGCAGTATTTT. Translated, it gives CASSPDEESQYF.

The chain's CDR3 is CASSLEGSSYNEQFF. CDR3 nucleotides: TGCGCCAGCAGCTTGGAGGGGAGCTCCTACAATGAGCAGTTCTTC. The chain uses TRBV5-1 and TRBJ2-1; D is perhaps TRBD1 or TRBD2 (5 bases each). V was pared by 0 bases and J by 0 bases, with 7 bases between. The germline V gene encodes CDR1 SGHRS and CDR2 YFSETQ. The CDR3 totals 15 residues.

This chain links TRBV15 with TRBJ2-3; a weak D match, TRBD2 (5 bases). This CDR3 is 13 amino acids long. With 6 bases removed from V and 2 bases from J, the gap between germline ends came to 9 bases. Germline assignment: CDR1 LNHNV and CDR2 YYDKDF (reference sequence). Here the CDR3 reads CATREAPTDTQYF. CDR3 bases: TGTGCCACCAGGGAGGCCCCCACAGATACGCAGTATTTT.

The gene calls are TRBV5-1 and TRBJ1-1; TRBD1 is a possible D gene (5 bases). Looked up from germline, CDR1 is SGHRS and CDR2 is YFSETQ. The V gene lost 0 bases and the J gene lost 4 bases, with 13 bases spanning the gap. This CDR3 contains 15 residues. CDR3 residues: CASSLDTGPFTEAFF. The CDR3 nucleotides are TGCGCCAGCAGCTTGGACACAGGTCCCTTCACTGAAGCTTTCTTT.

The gene calls are TRBV30 and TRBJ2-2; 7 positions match TRBD1. The V and J ends lost 2 bases and 2 bases, in that order; junction bases with no gene match: 2. CDR1 and CDR2 from the germline V gene are GTSNPN and SVGIG (reference sequence). The CDR3 runs 14 residues. CDR3 region: CAWSWDRNTGELFF. CDR3 sequence (DNA): TGTGCCTGGAGTTGGGACAGAAACACCGGGGAGCTGTTTTTT.

This clone has just a few counts. This sequence joins TRBV3-1 (or the pseudogene TRBV3-2) and TRBJ1-2; the match to TRBD1 covers 9 bases. The germline V gene encodes CDR1 LGHDT and CDR2 YNNKEL (reference sequence). This CDR3 spans 10 amino acids. The CDR3 region has the DNA TGTCGGGACAGGGACTATGGCTACACCTTC. This translates into CRDRDYGYTF.

The V call is TRBV25-1, the J call TRBJ2-3; 8 nucleotides match TRBD2. CDR1 MGHDK and CDR2 SYGVNS come from the germline V gene. After removal of 7 bases from V and 8 bases from J, the junction contained 14 bases not matched to a gene. This CDR3 has 15 residues. The chain's CDR3 is CASTPESGGESTQYF. For the CDR3, the DNA is TGTGCCAGCACCCCTGAGAGCGGGGGTGAGAGTACGCAGTATTTT.

This chain links TRBV6-5 with TRBJ2-5; possible D gene TRBD2, 6 bases. The CDR3 sequence is 14 residues long. Germline V CDR1 and CDR2: MNHEY, SVGAGI. Trimming stripped 7 bases from V and 1 base from J, with 13 bases between. The CDR3 DNA is TGTGCCAGCACCGGGCGGGGATTCCAAGAGACCCAGTACTTC. The encoded protein is CASTGRGFQETQYF.

The genes are TRBV5-1 and TRBJ2-3, with D perhaps given as TRBD1 or TRBD2 (5 bases each). The CDR3 sequence is 14 residues long. Germline CDR1 reads SGHRS; CDR2 reads YFSETQ. The V gene lost 6 bases and the J gene lost 0 bases, with 11 bases spanning the gap. CDR3 region: CASKGWESTDTQYF. CDR3 nucleotide sequence: TGCGCCAGCAAGGGGTGGGAGAGCACAGATACGCAGTATTTT. The full variable domain, with the rest looked up from reference TRBV5-1 and TRBJ2-3, is KAGVTQTPRYLIKTRGQQVTLSCSPISGHRSVSWYQQTPGQGLQFLFEYFSETQRNKGNFPGRFSGRQFSNSRSEMNVSTLELGDSALYLCASKGWESTDTQYFGPGTRLTVL.

The rearrangement links TRBV5-6 to TRBJ2-7; TRBD1 matches at 8 bases. The CDR3 consists of 14 residues. Germline V lookup: CDR1 SGHDT, CDR2 YYEEEE. J was trimmed by 6 bases and V by 6 bases; bases with no gene match: 11. CDR3 sequence reads: CASTRTGTPSEQYF. The DNA of the CDR3 is TGTGCCAGCACCCGGACAGGGACCCCGTCCGAGCAGTACTTC. The full variable domain, with the rest looked up from reference TRBV5-6 and TRBJ2-7, is DAGVTQSPTHLIKTRGQQVTLRCSPKSGHDTVSWYQQALGQGPQFIFQYYEEEERQRGNFPDRFSGHQFPNYSSELNVNALLLGDSALYLCASTRTGTPSEQYFGPGTRLTVT.

As DNA, the CDR3 is TGTGCCAGCAGTTTCCCGGGACAGGGGGCGATCACTGAAGCTTTCTTT. Encoded protein: CASSFPGQGAITEAFF. The rearrangement joins TRBV6-5 to TRBJ1-1; 12 bases line up with TRBD1. The CDR3 consists of 16 residues. The junction had 7 bases not matched to a gene; V was cut back by 4 bases and J by 4 bases. Germline V gene sequence: CDR1 MNHEY, CDR2 SVGAGI.

This clone turned up a few times. The chain carries TRBV7-3 and TRBJ1-1; D remains ambiguous. Germline-derived CDR1 and CDR2 are SGHTA and FQGTGA. CDR3 length: 15 residues. Trimming cost V 5 bases and J 6 bases, with 19 bases left between them. This chain's CDR3 is CASSAQGSRVSEAFF. In nucleotides, the CDR3 is TGTGCCAGCAGCGCCCAAGGTTCACGAGTTTCTGAAGCTTTCTTT.

A remark on this clone: Distinct nucleotide sequences in the sample also encode this CDR3. J is TRBJ2-2 and V is TRBV2, with D hard to call. Germline V lookup: CDR1 SNHLY, CDR2 FYNNEI. Trimming shortened V by 5 bases and J by 3 bases, and 1 base separated the two germline ends. This CDR3 spans 11 amino acids. The CDR3 protein is CASSYTGELFF. The DNA of the CDR3 is TGTGCCAGCAGTTACACCGGGGAGCTGTTTTTT.

This chain's CDR3 is CAISVSGANTGELFF. The DNA for the CDR3 is TGTGCCATCAGTGTGTCAGGGGCGAACACCGGGGAGCTGTTTTTT. V and J are TRBV10-3 and TRBJ2-2, with D perhaps matching TRBD1 (6 bases). The germline V gene encodes CDR1 ENHRY and CDR2 SYGVKD. The CDR3 covers 15 residues. With 4 bases removed from V and 0 bases from J, the gap between germline ends came to 9 bases.

The chain recombines TRBV5-5 with TRBJ1-5; D uncertain. There are 14 residues in the CDR3. Per germline, CDR1 SGHKS and CDR2 YYEKEE (reference sequence). The V and J ends lost 0 bases and 7 bases respectively, with 11 bases between them. CDR3 loop: CASSLVVSDQPQHF. For the CDR3, the DNA is TGTGCCAGCAGCTTGGTAGTGTCAGACCAGCCCCAGCATTTT. The full variable domain, rest sourced from reference TRBV5-5 and TRBJ1-5, is DAGVTQSPTHLIKTRGQQVTLRCSPISGHKSVSWYQQVLGQGPQFIFQYYEKEERGRGNFPDRFSARQFPNYSSELNVNALLLGDSALYLCASSLVVSDQPQHFGDGTRLSIL.

The chain combines TRBV19 with TRBJ2-1, with 11 nucleotides matching TRBD2. The V gene end was trimmed by 1 base and the J gene end by 5 bases; junction bases not matched to a gene: 1. This CDR3 has 15 amino acids. CDR1 LNHDA and CDR2 SQIVND come from the germline V gene (reference sequence). In DNA, the CDR3 is TGTGCCAGTAGTATAGGACTAGCGGGGAACAATGAGCAGTTCTTC. Translated, it gives CASSIGLAGNNEQFF.